This T cell receptor beta chain stems from a study of T cell repertoires in cytomegalovirus infection. In the study overall: A matching HLA type, together with CMV infection, was signaled by public TCR beta signatures.

Study observations and caveats: People with CMV and the relevant HLA were identified by cumulative public TCR beta family frequency.

TCRdb re-derived calls from the reads in MiXCR, one entry per CDR3 protein. The sample yields more than 250,000 distinct CDR3 sequences, roughly 13% seen once. As concerns this clonotype: Its antigen remains unknown.

The CDR3 loop spans 13 amino acids. Germline CDR1 and CDR2: MNHNY and SVGAGI (reference sequence). Trimming cost V 7 bases and J 2 bases, with 9 bases left between them. The TCR originated in a human donor in good health (CMV status not recorded). Some clones in this sample may be carry-over from other donors' samples. The sample was PBMCs. The rearrangement uses TRBV6-6 and TRBJ1-5, with D unclear. The CDR3 DNA sequence: TGTGCCAGCAATGCACACGGCAATCAGCCCCAGCATTTT. Translating it yields CASNAHGNQPQHF.